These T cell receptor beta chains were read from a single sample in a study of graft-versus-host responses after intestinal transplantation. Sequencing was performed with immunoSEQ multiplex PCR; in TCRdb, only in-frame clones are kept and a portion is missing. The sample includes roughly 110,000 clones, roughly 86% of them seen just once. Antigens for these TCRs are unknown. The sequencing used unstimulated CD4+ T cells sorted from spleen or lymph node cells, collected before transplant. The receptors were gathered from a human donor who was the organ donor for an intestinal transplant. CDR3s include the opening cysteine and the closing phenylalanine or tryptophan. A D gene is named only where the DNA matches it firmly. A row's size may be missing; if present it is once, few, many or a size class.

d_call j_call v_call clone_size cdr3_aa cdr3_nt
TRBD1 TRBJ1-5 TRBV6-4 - CASSDQGQFPNQPQHF TGTGCCAGCAGTGACCAGGGACAGTTTCCCAATCAGCCCCAGCATTTT
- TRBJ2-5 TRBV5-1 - CASSTGMVETQYF TGCGCCAGCAGTACAGGGATGGTAGAGACCCAGTACTTC
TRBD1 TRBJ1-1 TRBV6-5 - CASATGGFAEAFF TGTGCCAGCGCGACAGGGGGCTTCGCTGAAGCTTTCTTT
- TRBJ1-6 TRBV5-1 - CASSYRNSPLHF TGCGCCAGCAGCTACAGGAATTCACCCCTCCACTTT
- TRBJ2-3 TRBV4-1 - CASSQELTTTDTQYF TGCGCCAGCAGCCAAGAACTAACCACCACAGATACGCAGTATTTT
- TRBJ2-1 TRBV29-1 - CSANWGTEQFF TGCAGTGCCAACTGGGGGACCGAGCAGTTCTTC
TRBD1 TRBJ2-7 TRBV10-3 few CAITIQGGSYEQYF TGTGCCATCACCATACAGGGGGGCTCCTACGAGCAGTACTTC
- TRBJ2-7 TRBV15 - CATSRDRVSYEQYF TGTGCCACCAGCAGAGATCGGGTTTCCTACGAGCAGTACTTC
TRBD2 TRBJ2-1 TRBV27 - CASSLSSGSYNEQFF TGTGCCAGCAGTTTATCTAGCGGGAGCTACAATGAGCAGTTCTTC
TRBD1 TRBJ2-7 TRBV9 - CASSARQGYEQYF TGTGCCAGCAGCGCCAGACAGGGTTACGAGCAGTACTTC
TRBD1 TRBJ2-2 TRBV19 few CASRGQGRTGELFF TGTGCCAGCCGGGGACAGGGTCGCACCGGGGAGCTGTTTTTT
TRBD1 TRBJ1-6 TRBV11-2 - CASSSDRDSPLHF TGTGCCAGCAGTTCCGACAGGGATTCACCCCTCCACTTT
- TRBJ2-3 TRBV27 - CASRRGHGTDTQYF TGTGCCAGTAGGAGGGGACACGGCACAGATACGCAGTATTTT
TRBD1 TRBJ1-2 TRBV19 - CASSMIPGGNYGYTF TGTGCCAGTAGTATGATCCCAGGGGGCAACTATGGCTACACCTTC
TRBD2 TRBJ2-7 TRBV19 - CASSIRGTSGGDYEQYF TGTGCCAGTAGTATCCGAGGGACTAGCGGGGGGGACTACGAGCAGTACTTC
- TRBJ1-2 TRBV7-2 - CASSLEWDPRVNGYTF TGTGCCAGCAGCTTAGAGTGGGACCCGAGGGTCAATGGCTACACCTTC
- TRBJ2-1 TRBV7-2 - CASSPPGLRSNEQFF TGTGCCAGCAGCCCGCCGGGACTGAGGTCCAATGAGCAGTTCTTC
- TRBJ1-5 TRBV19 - CASSMTGGSGQPQHF TGTGCCAGTAGTATGACAGGAGGTTCGGGGCAGCCCCAGCATTTT
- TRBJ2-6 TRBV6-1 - CASSDERGLSGANVLTF TGTGCCAGCAGTGATGAAAGGGGTTTATCTGGGGCCAACGTCCTGACTTTC
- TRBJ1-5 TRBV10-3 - CAISEGLIQPQHF TGTGCCATCAGTGAGGGGTTAATTCAGCCCCAGCATTTT
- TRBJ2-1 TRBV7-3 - CASSSTPGLDEQLF TGTGCCAGCAGCTCCACCCCGGGGCTCGATGAGCAGCTCTTC
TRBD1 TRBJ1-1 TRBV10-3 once CAISPLDRRNTEAFF TGTGCCATCTCCCCCCTGGACAGGCGGAACACTGAAGCTTTCTTT
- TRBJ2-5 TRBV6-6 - CASSSTVQETQYF TGTGCCAGCAGTTCGACAGTCCAAGAGACCCAGTACTTC
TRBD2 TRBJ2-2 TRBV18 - CASSLAGVHTGELFF TGTGCCAGCTCATTAGCGGGAGTTCACACCGGGGAGCTGTTTTTT
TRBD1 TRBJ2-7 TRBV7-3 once CASSSGQVGHEQYF TGTGCCAGCAGCTCGGGACAGGTAGGCCACGAGCAGTACTTC
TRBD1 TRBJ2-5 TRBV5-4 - CASSPGQGRETQYF TGTGCCAGCAGCCCGGGACAGGGGCGTGAGACCCAGTACTTC
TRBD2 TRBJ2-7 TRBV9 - CASSVGGRVAGVNEQYF TGTGCCAGCAGCGTAGGTGGGAGGGTAGCGGGAGTGAACGAGCAGTACTTC
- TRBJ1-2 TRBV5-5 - CASSRTGSYGYTF TGTGCCAGCAGCAGAACAGGGTCCTATGGCTACACCTTC
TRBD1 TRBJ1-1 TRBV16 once CASSRATGVTEAFF TGTGCCAGCAGCCGAGCGACAGGGGTCACTGAAGCTTTCTTT
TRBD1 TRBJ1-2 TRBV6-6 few CASSYNEGARGYTF TGTGCCAGCAGTTACAACGAGGGGGCGCGAGGCTACACCTTC
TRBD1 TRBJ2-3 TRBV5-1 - CASSQGSDRAADTQYF TGCGCCAGCAGCCAGGGAAGCGACAGGGCGGCAGATACGCAGTATTTT
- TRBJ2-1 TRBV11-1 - CASSPGSFNEQFF TGTGCCAGCAGCCCGGGGAGTTTTAATGAGCAGTTCTTC
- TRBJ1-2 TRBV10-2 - CASSITAISGYTF TGCGCCAGCAGTATCACAGCCATCAGTGGCTACACCTTC
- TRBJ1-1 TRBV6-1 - CASSNGRAFF TGTGCCAGCAGTAATGGGAGGGCTTTCTTT
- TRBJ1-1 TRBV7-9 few CASSLMVSEAFF TGTGCCAGCAGCTTAATGGTGTCAGAAGCTTTCTTT
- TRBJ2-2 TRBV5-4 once CASSLQGTGELFF TGTGCCAGCAGCTTACAGGGTACCGGGGAGCTGTTTTTT
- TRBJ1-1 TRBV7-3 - CASSLSLERNTEAFF TGTGCCAGCAGCTTAAGTTTGGAGAGGAACACTGAAGCTTTCTTT
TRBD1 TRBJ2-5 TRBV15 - CATSSPHRGKETQYF TGTGCCACCAGCAGTCCCCACAGGGGGAAAGAGACCCAGTACTTC
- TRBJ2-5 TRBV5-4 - CASILRVETQYF TGTGCCAGCATACTTAGGGTGGAGACCCAGTACTTC
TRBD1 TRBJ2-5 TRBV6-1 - CASSDGQVETQYF TGTGCCAGCAGTGACGGACAGGTGGAGACCCAGTACTTC
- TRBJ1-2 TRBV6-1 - CASISNYGYTF TGTGCCAGCATATCAAACTATGGCTACACCTTC
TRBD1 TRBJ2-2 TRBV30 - CAWSWDRGNVGTGELFF TGTGCCTGGAGCTGGGACAGGGGGAACGTTGGCACCGGGGAGCTGTTTTTT
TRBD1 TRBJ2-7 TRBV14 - CASSFDRGSYEQYF TGTGCCAGCAGCTTCGACAGGGGTTCCTACGAGCAGTACTTC
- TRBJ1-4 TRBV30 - CAWSASSGTNEKLFF TGTGCCTGGAGTGCCTCCTCCGGGACTAATGAAAAACTGTTTTTT
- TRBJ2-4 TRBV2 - CASSPDRGGSKNIQYF TGTGCCAGCAGCCCAGACAGGGGAGGGTCCAAAAACATTCAGTACTTC
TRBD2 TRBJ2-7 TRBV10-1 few CASIEREGQSYEQYF TGCGCCAGCATCGAGAGGGAGGGCCAGTCCTACGAGCAGTACTTC
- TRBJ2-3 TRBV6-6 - CASSAVSTDTQYF TGTGCCAGCAGCGCGGTTAGCACAGATACGCAGTATTTT